This T cell receptor (beta chain) was recorded in a study of T cells after posttransplantation cyclophosphamide. Study results and limitations: Blood and skin or GI T cell repertoires showed limited TRB overlap.

Assay: immunoSEQ multiplex PCR; the TCRdb copy retains only in-frame clones and omits some. The sample has about 15,000 clones; around 83% are singletons. The CDR3 has 18 residues. V gave up 4 bases and J gave up 4 bases; unmatched junction bases: 16. Per germline, CDR1 WSHSY and CDR2 SAAADI. Regarding this clone: Its specificity is not known.

The sequence was collected from a man aged 50 or older in good health, CMV-negative, and a related stem cell transplant donor. This chain connects TRBV10-2 to TRBJ2-1, with 7 positions matching TRBD2. Input material: memory CD4+ T cells sorted from PBMCs. The CDR3 spells CASSVGGGAPGGYNEQFF. CDR3 sequence (DNA): TGCGCCAGCAGTGTTGGTGGTGGGGCCCCGGGGGGTTACAATGAGCAGTTCTTC.